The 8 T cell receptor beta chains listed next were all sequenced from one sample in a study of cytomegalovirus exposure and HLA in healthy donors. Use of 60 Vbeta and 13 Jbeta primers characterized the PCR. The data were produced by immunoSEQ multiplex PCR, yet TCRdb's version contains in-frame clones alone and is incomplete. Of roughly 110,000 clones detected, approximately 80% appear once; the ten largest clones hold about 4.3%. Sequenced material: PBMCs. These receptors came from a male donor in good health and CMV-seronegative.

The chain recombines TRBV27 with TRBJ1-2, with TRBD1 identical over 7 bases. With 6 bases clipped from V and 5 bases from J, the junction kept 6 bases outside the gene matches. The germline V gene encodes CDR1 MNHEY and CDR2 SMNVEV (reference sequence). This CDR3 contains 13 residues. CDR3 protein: CASRTTGRYGYTF. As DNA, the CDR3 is TGTGCCAGCAGGACGACAGGGAGGTATGGCTACACCTTC.

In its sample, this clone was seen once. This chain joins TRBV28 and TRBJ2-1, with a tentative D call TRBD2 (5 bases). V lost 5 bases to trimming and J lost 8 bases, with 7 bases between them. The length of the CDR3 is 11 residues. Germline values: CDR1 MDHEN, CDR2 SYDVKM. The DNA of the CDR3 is TGTGCCAGCAGTCCTAGCTATGAGCAGTTCTTC. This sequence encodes CASSPSYEQFF.

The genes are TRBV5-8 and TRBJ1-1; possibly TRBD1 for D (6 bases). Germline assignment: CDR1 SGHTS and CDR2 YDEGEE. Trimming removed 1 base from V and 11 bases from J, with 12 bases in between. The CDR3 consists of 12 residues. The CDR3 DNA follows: TGTGCCAGCAGCTTGCTTGGGACATATGCTTTCTTT. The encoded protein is CASSLLGTYAFF.

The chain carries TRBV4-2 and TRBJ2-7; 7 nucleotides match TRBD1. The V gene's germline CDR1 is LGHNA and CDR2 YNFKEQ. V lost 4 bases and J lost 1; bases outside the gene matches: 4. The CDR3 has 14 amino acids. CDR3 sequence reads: CASSPTQGSYEQYF. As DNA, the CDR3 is TGTGCCAGCAGCCCAACACAGGGGTCCTACGAGCAGTACTTC.

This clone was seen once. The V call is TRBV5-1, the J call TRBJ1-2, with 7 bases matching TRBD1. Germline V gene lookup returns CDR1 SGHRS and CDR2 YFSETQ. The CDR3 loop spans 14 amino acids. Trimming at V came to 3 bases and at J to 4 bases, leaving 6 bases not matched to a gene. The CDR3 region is CASSSTGDTYGYTF. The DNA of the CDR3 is TGCGCCAGCAGCTCAACAGGGGACACCTATGGCTACACCTTC.

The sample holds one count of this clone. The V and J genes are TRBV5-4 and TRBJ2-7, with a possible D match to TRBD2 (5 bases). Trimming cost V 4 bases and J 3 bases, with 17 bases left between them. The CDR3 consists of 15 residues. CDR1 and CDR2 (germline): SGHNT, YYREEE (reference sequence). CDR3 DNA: TGTGCCAGCAGCCGCGCCGCCGGACGGGACTACGAGCAGTACTTC. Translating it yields CASSRAAGRDYEQYF.

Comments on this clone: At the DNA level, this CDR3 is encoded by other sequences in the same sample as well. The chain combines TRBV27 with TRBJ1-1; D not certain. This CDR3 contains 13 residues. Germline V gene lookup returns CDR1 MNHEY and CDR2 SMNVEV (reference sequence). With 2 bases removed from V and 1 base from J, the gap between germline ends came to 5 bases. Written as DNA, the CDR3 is TGTGCCAGCAGTTTAGTAGAGAACACTGAAGCTTTCTTT. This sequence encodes CASSLVENTEAFF.

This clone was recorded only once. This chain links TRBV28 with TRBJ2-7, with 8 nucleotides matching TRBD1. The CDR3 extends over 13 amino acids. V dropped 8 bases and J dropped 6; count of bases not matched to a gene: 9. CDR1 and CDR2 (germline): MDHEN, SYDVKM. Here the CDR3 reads CASFTDRAFEQYF. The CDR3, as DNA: TGTGCCAGCTTCACGGACAGGGCATTCGAGCAGTACTTC.